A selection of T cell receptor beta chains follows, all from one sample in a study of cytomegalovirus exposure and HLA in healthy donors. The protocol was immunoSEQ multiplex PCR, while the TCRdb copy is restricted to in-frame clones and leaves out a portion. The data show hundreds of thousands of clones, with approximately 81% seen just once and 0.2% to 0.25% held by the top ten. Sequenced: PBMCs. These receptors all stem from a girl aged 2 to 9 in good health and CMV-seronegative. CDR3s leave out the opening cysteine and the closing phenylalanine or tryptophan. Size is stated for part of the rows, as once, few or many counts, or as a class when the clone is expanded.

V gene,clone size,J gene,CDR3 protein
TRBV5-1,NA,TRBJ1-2,ASSLGGSYGYT
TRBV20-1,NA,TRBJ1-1,SSGVNTEAF
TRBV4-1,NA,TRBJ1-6,ASSQDPRDRGSSPLH
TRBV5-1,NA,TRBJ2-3,ASSLRGTGGTDTQY
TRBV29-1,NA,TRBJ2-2,SVVSFELAGRTGELF
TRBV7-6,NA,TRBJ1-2,ASSLTVGAVSYGYT
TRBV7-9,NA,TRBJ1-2,ASSSFNYGYT
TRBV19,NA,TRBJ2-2,ASSPLSGRRFGELF
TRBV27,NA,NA,ASSLEPGGAYEQY
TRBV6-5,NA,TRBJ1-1,ASSPRGWNTEAF
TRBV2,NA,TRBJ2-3,AWPSGRGPDTQY
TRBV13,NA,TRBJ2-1,ASRVAGAASEQF
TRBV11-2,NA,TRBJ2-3,ASSLAAGGMGDTQY
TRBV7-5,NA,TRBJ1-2,ARSVTGDPSGYGYT
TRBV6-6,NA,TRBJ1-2,ASSYYGGQYGYT
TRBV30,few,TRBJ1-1,AWQGAVMNTEAF
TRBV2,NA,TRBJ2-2,ASSVVGEATGELF
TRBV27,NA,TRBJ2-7,ASSYSYSYEQY
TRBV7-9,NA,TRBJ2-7,SSSLALEQY
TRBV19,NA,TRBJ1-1,ASTEAGGAQNTEAF
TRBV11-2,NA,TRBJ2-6,ASSLTSGGSGANVLT
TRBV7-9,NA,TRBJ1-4,ASSLGQGGEKLF
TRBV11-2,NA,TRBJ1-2,ASSFGMTGGYGYT
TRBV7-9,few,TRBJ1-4,ASSSQNEKLF
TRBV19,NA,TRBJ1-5,ASSIRAGTGGRKGNQPQH
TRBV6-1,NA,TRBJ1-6,ASSERPGPLH
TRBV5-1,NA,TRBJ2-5,ASSFQQETQY
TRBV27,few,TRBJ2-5,ASSKAGGETQY
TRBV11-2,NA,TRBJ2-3,ASSLDLGLRTDTQY
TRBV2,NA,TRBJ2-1,ASSRTPSYNEQF
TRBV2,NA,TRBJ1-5,ASSDLGGDNQPQH
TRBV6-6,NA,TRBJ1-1,ASSLRTVTNTEAF
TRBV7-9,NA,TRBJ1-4,ASSLDGRAEKLF
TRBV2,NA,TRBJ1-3,ASSERTGSSGNTIY
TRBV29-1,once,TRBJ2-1,SVGTGNLNEQF
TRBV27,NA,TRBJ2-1,ASSKNKEVVGNEQF
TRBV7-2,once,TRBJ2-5,ASSFRGQETQY
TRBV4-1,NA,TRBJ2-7,ASSQGAGITYEQY
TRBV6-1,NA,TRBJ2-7,ASSEGGAVEYEQY
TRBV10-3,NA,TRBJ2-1,AISEPGGYNEQF
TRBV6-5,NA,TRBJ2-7,ASSSTGTGGFREQY
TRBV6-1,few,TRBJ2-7,ASSRDNLYEQY
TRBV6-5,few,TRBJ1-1,ASSNFAPGGEAF
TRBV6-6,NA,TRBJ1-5,ASSGDSTGNQPQH
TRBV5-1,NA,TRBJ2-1,ASSQLTSGGAGVSNEQF
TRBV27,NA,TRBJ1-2,ASSLSRNYGYT
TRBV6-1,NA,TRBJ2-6,ASSVDNSGANVLT
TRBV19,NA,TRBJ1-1,ASEPRGPGTEAF